What follows are 10 T cell receptor beta chains derived from one specimen sequenced in a study of T cells in Graves' hyperthyroidism and ophthalmopathy. Researchers amplified the TCR beta CDR3 regions from RNA transcripts. The HTBI primer set was used in a first-round RT-PCR of the TCR CDR3. Using its own MiXCR run on the multiplex PCR reads, TCRdb lists one record per CDR3 protein. The sample yields around 340,000 distinct CDR3 sequences, over 15% seen once. Specimen: blood. The source of these receptors is a woman in her forties or fifties with Graves' hyperthyroidism.

This clonotype was seen at least ten times. This chain links TRBV29-1 with TRBJ2-1, with D maybe TRBD1 (6 bases). This CDR3 comprises 12 residues. In germline, CDR1 is SQVTM, CDR2 ANQGSEA. The V gene lost 4 bases and the J gene lost 10 bases, with 14 bases spanning the gap. Written as DNA, the CDR3 is TGCAGCGTTGTACCAGGGGACGGGGAGCAGTTCTTC. Amino acids: CSVVPGDGEQFF.

This clonotype showed up just a few times. The CDR3 DNA sequence: TGTGCCAGCAGTACTGGCCCGGGACTATCGACCTACAATGAGCAGTTCTTC. Its protein is CASSTGPGLSTYNEQFF. The V gene is TRBV7-9, the J gene TRBJ2-1, with 7 positions matching TRBD2. The CDR3 loop spans 17 amino acids. Germline V gives CDR1 SEHNR, CDR2 FQNEAQ (reference sequence). The V and J ends lost 6 bases and 2 bases, in that order; junction bases with no gene match: 13.

This clonotype has only a few counts. The CDR3 protein is CASSQTTPDYGYTF. Here the CDR3 DNA reads TGTGCCAGCAGCCAAACGACCCCTGACTATGGCTACACCTTC. The chain has TRBV3-1 and TRBJ1-2; D is unresolved. Trimming left V 2 bases short and J 3 bases short, with 10 bases between. The V gene's germline CDR1 is LGHDT and CDR2 YNNKEL (reference sequence). This CDR3 is 14 amino acids long. Based on the CDR3 plus reference TRBV3-1 and TRBJ1-2, the full variable domain is DTAVSQTPKYLVTQMGNDKSIKCEQNLGHDTMYWYKQDSKKFLKIMFSYNNKELIINETVPNRFSPKSPDKAHLNLHINSLELGDSAVYFCASSQTTPDYGYTFGSGTRLTVV.

At least ten counts were recorded for this clonotype. The chain joins TRBV2 to TRBJ1-2; D uncertain. Germline CDR1 reads SNHLY; CDR2 reads FYNNEI. The CDR3 consists of 14 residues. Trimming left V 6 bases short and J 7 bases short, with 18 bases between. CDR3 residues: CASSPTIRDVGYTF. DNA for the CDR3: TGTGCCAGCAGCCCGACGATCCGGGATGTTGGCTACACCTTC.

This clonotype has ten or more counts. This chain connects TRBV5-1 to TRBJ2-7; 9 positions agree with TRBD1. V gave up 3 bases and J gave up 1 base; unmatched junction bases: 5. The germline gives CDR1 SGHRS, CDR2 YFSETQ. This CDR3 is 15 amino acids long. CDR3 sequence (DNA): TGCGCCAGCAGCTACGGACAGGGGACTTCCTACGAGCAGTACTTC. It yields the protein CASSYGQGTSYEQYF.

This sequence joins TRBV10-3 and TRBJ1-2; the match to TRBD1 covers 7 bases. V dropped 7 bases and J dropped 6; count of bases not matched to a gene: 5. Per the germline V gene, CDR1 is ENHRY and CDR2 is SYGVKD. The CDR3 length is 12 residues. CDR3 nucleotide sequence: TGTGCCATCATGGGCACAGGGGATGGCTACACCTTC. Encoded protein: CAIMGTGDGYTF.

This clonotype was found many times. The chain combines TRBV28 with TRBJ1-2; D is perhaps TRBD1 (5 bases). The CDR3 has 12 amino acids. Germline lookup yields CDR1 MDHEN and CDR2 SYDVKM. V dropped 8 bases and J dropped 2 bases, with 9 bases sitting between them. CDR3 in amino acids: CASVGGNYGYTF. CDR3 DNA: TGTGCCAGCGTGGGGGGGAACTATGGCTACACCTTC.

In this sample, this clonotype turned up a few times. The V call is TRBV10-1, the J call TRBJ1-1; unclear D gene. The CDR3 loop spans 17 amino acids. Looked up from germline, CDR1 is WNHNN and CDR2 is SYGVQD (reference sequence). Trimming left V 0 bases short and J 0 bases short, with 14 bases between. Here the CDR3 DNA reads TGCGCCAGCAGTGAGTCAAGTTCCCCTGAACTGAACACTGAAGCTTTCTTT. Residues: CASSESSSPELNTEAFF.

In its sample, this clonotype was seen many times. This chain connects TRBV18 to TRBJ1-1, with D perhaps TRBD1 (5 bases). The CDR3 length is 14 residues. Per germline, CDR1 KGHSH and CDR2 LQKENI. The ends were cut back, 2 bases at V and 1 base at J, with 8 bases in the middle. CDR3 DNA: TGTGCCAGCTCACCAGGGACTACGAACACTGAAGCTTTCTTT. This encodes CASSPGTTNTEAFF.

In this sample, this clonotype turned up a few times. The chain carries TRBV5-1 and TRBJ1-6; D uncertain. V was cut by 6 bases and J by 7 bases, with 11 bases left in between. The V gene's germline CDR1 is SGHRS and CDR2 YFSETQ. CDR3 size: 13 residues. This chain's CDR3 is CASKLDGNSPLHF. CDR3 nucleotide sequence: TGCGCCAGCAAATTGGACGGGAATTCACCCCTCCACTTT.